What follows are 26 T cell receptor beta chains derived from one specimen sequenced in a study of T-cell memory formation after mild COVID-19. TCRdb itself ran the 5' RACE reads through MiXCR, one entry per CDR3 protein. The repertoire includes about 400,000 distinct CDR3 sequences, around a quarter of them detected once, and less than 15% sits in the top ten. The sequenced material came from PBMCs or a T cell subset sorted from them (not recorded which). These receptors all come from an adult woman who had mild COVID-19 (a few samples of this study predate the infection). Cell type and time point are not known.

This clonotype has more than one count but fewer than ten. The chain has TRBV7-2 and TRBJ2-7, with 7 bases that match TRBD2. The CDR3 has 13 amino acids. CDR1 is SGHTA and CDR2 is FQGNSA in the germline V gene. J gave up 9 bases and V 5 bases, and 10 bases lay outside the gene matches. The CDR3: CASSLAPGEGQYF. The CDR3 DNA is TGTGCCAGCAGCCTGGCTCCGGGGGAGGGGCAGTACTTC.

This clonotype occurred a few times. J is TRBJ2-3 and V is TRBV4-3, with D uncertain. The germline gives CDR1 LGHNA, CDR2 YSLEER. This CDR3 has 16 residues. V lost 3 bases and J lost 3, with 16 bases in between. The CDR3: CASSHGLGPGTDTQYF. The DNA for the CDR3 is TGCGCCAGCAGCCATGGCCTCGGCCCAGGAACAGATACGCAGTATTTT.

The CDR3 nucleotides read TGTGCCATCACTAAAGGGATGAACACTGAAGCTTTCTTT. Translated: CAITKGMNTEAFF. The chain joins TRBV10-3 to TRBJ1-1; no definite D call. With 7 bases removed from V and 0 bases from J, the gap between germline ends came to 9 bases. Germline assignment: CDR1 ENHRY and CDR2 SYGVKD. CDR3 length equals 13 residues.

The chain carries TRBV20-1 and TRBJ1-5; D is undetermined. The CDR3 contains 13 residues. Germline V gene lookup returns CDR1 DFQATT and CDR2 SNEGSKA (reference sequence). Trimming removed 3 bases from V and 1 base from J, with 7 bases in between. The chain's CDR3 is CSASRASNQPQHF. The CDR3 DNA follows: TGCAGTGCTAGCCGGGCGAGCAATCAGCCCCAGCATTTT.

The rearrangement joins TRBV7-9 to TRBJ2-5; D gene uncertain. CDR3 length: 13 amino acids. V gave up 1 base and J gave up 9 bases, with 12 bases separating them. The germline gives CDR1 SEHNR, CDR2 FQNEAQ (reference sequence). DNA for the CDR3: TGTGCCAGCAGCTTAGGGTATCTGGGGTCCCAGTACTTC. This gives the protein CASSLGYLGSQYF.

This clonotype was counted only a few times. The chain uses TRBV30 and TRBJ2-3, with 7 nucleotides matching TRBD1. V was pared by 2 bases and J by 7 bases, with 3 bases of the junction left unmatched. The CDR3 loop spans 12 amino acids. Germline-derived CDR1 and CDR2 are GTSNPN and SVGIG (reference sequence). The CDR3 bases are TGTGCCTGGAGTCAACAGGGGAATACGCAGTATTTT. Translating it yields CAWSQQGNTQYF.

The chain has TRBV29-1 and TRBJ1-1; possibly TRBD1 for D (5 bases). This CDR3 is 12 amino acids long. The germline V gene encodes CDR1 SQVTM and CDR2 ANQGSEA. The V gene lost 6 bases and the J gene lost 4 bases, with 12 bases spanning the gap. CDR3 amino acids: CSVKQGGTEAFF. CDR3 in DNA: TGCAGCGTCAAGCAGGGTGGCACTGAAGCTTTCTTT.

This clonotype was counted between two and nine times. The rearrangement uses TRBV6-6 and TRBJ2-1; the D gene is possibly TRBD2 (6 bases). The ends were cut back, 2 bases at V and 4 bases at J, with 18 bases in the middle. This CDR3 comprises 17 residues. Germline loops: CDR1 MNHNY, CDR2 SVGAGI (reference sequence). As DNA, the CDR3 is TGTGCCAGCAGTTACACCCCGTGGAGGGTGGGTTACAATGAGCAGTTCTTC. This translates into CASSYTPWRVGYNEQFF.

The rearrangement uses TRBV10-3 and TRBJ2-7; 10 nucleotides line up with TRBD2. This CDR3 region has 14 residues. Trimming cost V 10 bases and J 5 bases; bases outside gene matches: 11. Germline loops: CDR1 ENHRY, CDR2 SYGVKD. DNA for the CDR3: TGTGCCACTACGTTACTAGCGGGAAAGGACGAGCAGTACTTC. As protein: CATTLLAGKDEQYF.

This clonotype was detected a few times. In nucleotides, the CDR3 is TGCAGCGTTGAAGGGATTAGCGGGAGACCCCCGGACGAGCAGTACTTC. Its protein is CSVEGISGRPPDEQYF. The chain recombines TRBV29-1 with TRBJ2-7; 9 bases fit TRBD2. Germline CDR1 and CDR2: SQVTM and ANQGSEA. CDR3 size: 16 residues. The V segment lost 1 base and the J segment 5 bases; nucleotides outside the gene matches: 12.

CDR3 protein: CASSKGTGNYEQYF. Written as DNA, the CDR3 is TGCGCCAGCAGCAAAGGGACAGGGAACTACGAGCAGTACTTC. The rearrangement links TRBV5-1 to TRBJ2-7; the match to TRBD1 covers 9 bases. The V gene end was trimmed by 4 bases and the J gene end by 3 bases; junction bases not matched to a gene: 5. Germline V gene lookup returns CDR1 SGHRS and CDR2 YFSETQ. The CDR3 length is 14 residues.

In its sample, this clonotype was seen a few times. The rearrangement uses TRBV5-1 and TRBJ2-1, with a possible D match to TRBD1 (5 bases). In germline, CDR1 is SGHRS, CDR2 YFSETQ. CDR3 length: 14 residues. V lost 4 bases and J lost 12, with 20 bases in between. This chain's CDR3 is CASSRDSPTGRQFF. Here the CDR3 DNA reads TGCGCCAGCAGCCGTGACAGCCCCACGGGTCGGCAGTTCTTC.

The CDR3: CATSRTKAGGQETQYF. The CDR3 bases are TGTGCCACCAGCAGGACCAAAGCGGGGGGTCAAGAGACCCAGTACTTC. The chain is built from TRBV15 and TRBJ2-5, with 9 bases matching TRBD2. The germline gives CDR1 LNHNV, CDR2 YYDKDF (reference sequence). The CDR3 length is 16 residues. V gave up 3 bases and J gave up 2 bases; unmatched junction bases: 7.

At least ten counts were recorded for this clonotype. The chain employs TRBV11-2 and TRBJ2-7; 15 positions agree with TRBD2. Germline V gene sequence: CDR1 SGHAT, CDR2 FQNNGV. The CDR3 contains 15 residues. The V gene end was trimmed by 6 bases and the J gene end by 5 bases; junction bases not matched to a gene: 5. Written as DNA, the CDR3 is TGTGCCAGCAGAAGGACTAGCGGGAGGGTCGACGAGCAGTACTTC. This gives the protein CASRRTSGRVDEQYF.

There are a few counts of this clonotype. This chain links TRBV7-9 with TRBJ1-6; D is perhaps TRBD1 (5 bases). This CDR3 is 13 amino acids long. V lost 5 bases to trimming and J lost 14 bases, with 16 bases between them. The germline V gene encodes CDR1 SEHNR and CDR2 FQNEAQ (reference sequence). The CDR3 DNA reads TGTGCCAGCAGCGCTTTATCCGAACAGGCCCTCCACTTT. This translates into CASSALSEQALHF. Together with reference TRBV7-9 and TRBJ1-6, the CDR3 gives the full variable domain: DTGVSQNPRHKITKRGQNVTFRCDPISEHNRLYWYRQTLGQGPEFLTYFQNEAQLEKSRLLSDRFSAERPKGSFSTLEIQRTEQGDSAMYLCASSALSEQALHFGNGTRLTVT.

This chain connects TRBV19 to TRBJ2-1, with 10 bases matching TRBD1. V shed 7 bases, J shed 4 bases, and the junction held 13 bases outside the gene matches. Per the germline V gene, CDR1 is LNHDA and CDR2 is SQIVND (reference sequence). The CDR3 consists of 17 residues. The CDR3 reads CASTPRRQGASYNEQFF. The DNA for the CDR3 is TGTGCCAGTACCCCCCGCCGACAGGGGGCGAGTTACAATGAGCAGTTCTTC.

The J gene is TRBJ2-3, the V gene TRBV7-2, with D possibly being TRBD2 (7 bases). The V gene lost 5 bases and the J gene lost 4 bases, with 19 bases spanning the gap. The CDR3 runs 16 residues. Germline CDR1 SGHTA, CDR2 FQGNSA. CDR3 DNA sequence: TGTGCCAGCAGCCGCAAGCGGAGAGGGGGGGCAGATACGCAGTATTTT. This sequence encodes CASSRKRRGGADTQYF. Looking up the rest from reference TRBV7-2 and TRBJ2-3 gives the full variable domain: GAGVSQSPSNKVTEKGKDVELRCDPISGHTALYWYRQSLGQGLEFLIYFQGNSAPDKSGLPSDRFSAERTGGSVSTLTIQRTQQEDSAVYLCASSRKRRGGADTQYFGPGTRLTVL.

The rearrangement joins TRBV12-3 or TRBV12-4 to TRBJ1-2; no definite D call. The V and J ends lost 8 bases and 1 base respectively, with 20 bases between them. This CDR3 contains 16 residues. The CDR3 bases are TGTGCCAGCGCCGACAATCTTAGGACCCTTAACTATGGCTACACCTTC. Translated: CASADNLRTLNYGYTF.

The chain employs TRBV12-3 or TRBV12-4 and TRBJ2-2; weak D call: TRBD1 (6 bases). Deletions cut 6 bases from V and 0 bases from J, with 11 bases between. The CDR3 totals 15 residues. The CDR3 DNA is TGTGCCAGCAGAACCGGGACACCGAACACCGGGGAGCTGTTTTTT. Translation: CASRTGTPNTGELFF.

The V call is TRBV2, the J call TRBJ1-2; no reliable D call. In germline, CDR1 is SNHLY, CDR2 FYNNEI. The CDR3 totals 15 residues. Trimming removed 4 bases from V and 5 bases from J, with 17 bases in between. CDR3 coding DNA: TGTGCCAGCAGTGTAGATCGGGGTGGAATATATGGCTACACCTTC. Amino acids: CASSVDRGGIYGYTF.

This clonotype was detected only a few times. The CDR3 sequence is CASIGINTDTQYF. In DNA, the CDR3 is TGTGCCAGCATCGGGATCAACACAGATACGCAGTATTTT. V and J are TRBV2 and TRBJ2-3; tentative D call: TRBD2 (5 bases). Germline V gene data show CDR1 as SNHLY and CDR2 as FYNNEI. V was shortened by 7 bases and J by 2 bases, with 10 bases between the two germline ends. CDR3 length equals 13 residues.

The chain uses TRBV29-1 and TRBJ2-1; no firm D call. CDR1 SQVTM and CDR2 ANQGSEA come from the germline V gene. V was cut by 3 bases and J by 2 bases, with 8 bases left in between. This CDR3 has 13 amino acids. The CDR3: CSVEEYTYNEQFF. As DNA, the CDR3 is TGCAGCGTTGAGGAGTACACCTACAATGAGCAGTTCTTC.

The V and J genes are TRBV5-1 and TRBJ1-6; D ambiguous. Germline loops: CDR1 SGHRS, CDR2 YFSETQ. The length of the CDR3 is 14 residues. The V gene lost 0 bases and the J gene lost 9 bases, with 10 bases spanning the gap. The CDR3 DNA reads as TGCGCCAGCAGCTTGGTTGGGCAGACTTCACCCCTCCACTTT. It codes for CASSLVGQTSPLHF.

V gene TRBV7-9 combines with J gene TRBJ2-5; D unresolved. Germline assignment: CDR1 SEHNR and CDR2 FQNEAQ (reference sequence). There are 14 residues in the CDR3. V was trimmed by 3 bases and J by 0 bases, leaving 8 bases between them. CDR3 nucleotide sequence: TGTGCCAGCAGCTTCGAGTCGTACCAAGAGACCCAGTACTTC. Translating gives CASSFESYQETQYF.

In this sample, this clonotype turned up a few times. J is TRBJ2-1 and V is TRBV6-1; D possibly corresponds to TRBD2 (6 bases). The CDR3 has 16 residues. Germline V CDR1 and CDR2: MNHNS, SASEGT. The V gene lost 3 bases and the J gene lost 4 bases, with 16 bases spanning the gap. This CDR3 reads CASSDPAGGGYNEQFF. The DNA for the CDR3 is TGTGCCAGCAGTGACCCTGCTGGGGGAGGTTACAATGAGCAGTTCTTC.

This clonotype was picked up a small number of times. The rearrangement links TRBV9 to TRBJ2-2, with D perhaps TRBD1 or TRBD2 (6 bases each). V was trimmed by 2 bases and J by 3 bases, leaving 17 bases between them. CDR1 is SGDLS, CDR2 YYNGEE, per germline. The CDR3 runs 17 residues. CDR3 in DNA: TGTGCCAGCAGCGTCCTAGGGGGGACGGTAGACACCGGGGAGCTGTTTTTT. This gives the protein CASSVLGGTVDTGELFF.